This record covers a single TCR beta chain. These data come from a study of blood T cell repertoires in COVID-19. Germline CDR1 and CDR2: SEHNR and FQNEAQ (reference sequence). Trimming pared 0 bases from V and 11 bases from J, leaving 13 bases between. The CDR3 is 13 amino acids. Authors' methods: Estimates of nucleated cell counts were drawn from the amplification of reference gene primers. TCRdb's copy holds only in-frame clones and misses some; the assay was immunoSEQ multiplex PCR. D and trimming come from the DNA, and the V and J calls and clone size come from that table. The sample includes roughly 130,000 clones, 84% seen only once; the top ten take more than 3%.

Sequencing was done on a sample of PBMCs or T cells enriched from blood (not recorded which). This sequence originates from a woman aged 45-65 years with acute COVID-19. The chain recombines TRBV7-9 with TRBJ2-5; a weak D match, TRBD1 (5 bases). CDR3 nucleotide sequence: TGTGCCAGCAGCTTAGCGGGCACAGGCCCACAGTACTTC. It translates to CASSLAGTGPQYF.